This entry features one T cell receptor (beta chain) sequence. Its antigen is unidentified. Clones were read by immunoSEQ multiplex PCR, and TCRdb kept only the in-frame ones, dropping some. The sample lists 30,000 or so clones; about 89% were seen once. These data are taken from a study of T cells after posttransplantation cyclophosphamide. The CDR3 extends over 13 amino acids. Germline CDR1 and CDR2: MNHEY and SVGAGI. Trimming removed 5 bases from V and 3 bases from J, with 8 bases in between. The naive gate required viable CD3+CD4+ or CD3+CD8+ cells with CCR7+CD45RA+CD45RO-CD95-CD27+CD28+ phenotype. This related bone marrow graft donor gave peripheral blood on the day of marrow donation. Overall study results and limits: Blood and skin or GI T cell repertoires showed limited TRB overlap. Donor CD8+ memory clones often dominated recipient blood repertoires at later times. After PTCy, TRB diversity resembled that of CNI/methotrexate controls.

The receptor was isolated from a woman aged 60-75 years in good health, CMV-negative, and a related stem cell transplant donor. The chain links TRBV6-5 to TRBJ1-5; D remains unclear. Sequences were obtained from naive CD4+ T cells sorted from PBMCs. The CDR3 region has the DNA TGTGCCAGCAGTGAAGCTAACAATCAGCCCCAGCATTTT. Translation gives CASSEANNQPQHF.